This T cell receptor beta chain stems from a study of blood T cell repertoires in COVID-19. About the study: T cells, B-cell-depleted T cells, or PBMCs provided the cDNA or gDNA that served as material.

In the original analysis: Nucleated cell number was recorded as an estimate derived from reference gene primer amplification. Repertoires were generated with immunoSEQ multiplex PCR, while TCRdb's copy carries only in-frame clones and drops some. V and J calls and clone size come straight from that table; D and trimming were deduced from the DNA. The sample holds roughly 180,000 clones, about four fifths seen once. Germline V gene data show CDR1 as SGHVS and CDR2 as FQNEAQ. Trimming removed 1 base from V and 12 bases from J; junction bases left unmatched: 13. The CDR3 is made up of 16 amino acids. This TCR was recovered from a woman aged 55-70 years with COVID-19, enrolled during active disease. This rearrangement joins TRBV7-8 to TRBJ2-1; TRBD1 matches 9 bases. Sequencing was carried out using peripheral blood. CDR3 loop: CASSLGFRRQGGSQFF. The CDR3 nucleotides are TGTGCCAGCAGCTTAGGTTTCCGGAGACAGGGGGGTTCGCAGTTCTTC.